A selection of T cell receptor beta chains follows, all from one sample in a study of response to subunit inactivated influenza vaccine. A single record per CDR3 protein comes from TCRdb applying MiXCR to the RT-PCR reads. Of hundreds of thousands of distinct CDR3 sequences listed, around 20% were seen once; the top ten hold around 9.9%. The sequences come from PBMCs from blood, collected roughly 5 days after vaccination. The receptors stem from a man aged 50-59 years who received an inactivated influenza vaccine. CDR3s include the opening cysteine and the closing phenylalanine or tryptophan. The D gene is left open where the match is weak. A clone size is listed for some rows: how often the clone was seen (once, few, many), or a class if it is expanded.

d_gene: .; v_gene: TRBV7-9; j_gene: TRBJ2-7; abundance: few; CDR3aa: CASSTTQGLTYEQYF; CDR3nt: TGTGCCAGCAGCACCACCCAGGGGTTAACCTACGAGCAGTACTTC
d_gene: TRBD2; v_gene: TRBV5-1; j_gene: TRBJ2-3; abundance: few; CDR3aa: CASKISASGSFSTDTQYF; CDR3nt: TGCGCCAGCAAAATATCGGCTAGCGGGAGTTTCAGCACAGATACGCAGTATTTT
d_gene: .; v_gene: TRBV5-5; j_gene: TRBJ2-6; abundance: few; CDR3aa: CASSFPGQVSGANVLTF; CDR3nt: TGTGCCAGCAGCTTTCCAGGGCAGGTCTCTGGGGCCAACGTCCTGACTTTC
d_gene: .; v_gene: TRBV7-2; j_gene: TRBJ2-2; abundance: many; CDR3aa: CASSLGGSTGELFF; CDR3nt: TGTGCCAGCAGCTTAGGAGGGAGTACCGGGGAGCTGTTTTTT
d_gene: TRBD1; v_gene: TRBV6-2/TRBV6-3; j_gene: TRBJ2-1; abundance: few; CDR3aa: CASSYLLRGLSSGPPSNEQFF; CDR3nt: TGTGCCAGCAGTTACTTACTCAGGGGGCTTTCATCCGGGCCCCCTTCCAATGAGCAGTTCTTC
d_gene: TRBD2; v_gene: TRBV9; j_gene: TRBJ2-1; abundance: .; CDR3aa: CASSQRTSGSSYNEQFF; CDR3nt: TGTGCCAGCAGCCAACGGACTAGCGGGAGCTCCTACAATGAGCAGTTCTTC
d_gene: .; v_gene: TRBV7-2; j_gene: TRBJ2-5; abundance: once; CDR3aa: CASSLVGGAQETQYF; CDR3nt: TGTGCCAGCAGCTTAGTTGGAGGGGCGCAAGAGACCCAGTACTTC
d_gene: .; v_gene: TRBV7-9; j_gene: TRBJ1-2; abundance: .; CDR3aa: CASSKVLPGVYGYTF; CDR3nt: TGTGCCAGCAGCAAAGTTCTCCCAGGGGTCTATGGCTACACCTTC
d_gene: .; v_gene: TRBV20-1; j_gene: TRBJ2-1; abundance: few; CDR3aa: CSATKPGGRGNEQFF; CDR3nt: TGCAGTGCAACTAAGCCTGGGGGGCGTGGCAATGAGCAGTTCTTC
d_gene: TRBD2; v_gene: TRBV27; j_gene: TRBJ2-1; abundance: .; CDR3aa: CASIGLAGVKEQFF; CDR3nt: TGTGCCAGCATAGGACTAGCGGGAGTTAAGGAGCAGTTCTTC
d_gene: .; v_gene: TRBV20-1; j_gene: TRBJ2-1; abundance: .; CDR3aa: CSAARGSSYNEQFF; CDR3nt: TGCAGTGCAGCCCGGGGGAGCTCCTACAATGAGCAGTTCTTC
d_gene: .; v_gene: TRBV20-1; j_gene: TRBJ2-1; abundance: few; CDR3aa: CSARAGSAAYNEQFF; CDR3nt: TGCAGTGCTAGAGCGGGCAGCGCAGCCTACAATGAGCAGTTCTTC
d_gene: .; v_gene: TRBV5-6; j_gene: TRBJ2-5; abundance: .; CDR3aa: CASSAPIGEETQYF; CDR3nt: TGTGCCAGCAGCGCGCCAATTGGGGAAGAGACCCAGTACTTC